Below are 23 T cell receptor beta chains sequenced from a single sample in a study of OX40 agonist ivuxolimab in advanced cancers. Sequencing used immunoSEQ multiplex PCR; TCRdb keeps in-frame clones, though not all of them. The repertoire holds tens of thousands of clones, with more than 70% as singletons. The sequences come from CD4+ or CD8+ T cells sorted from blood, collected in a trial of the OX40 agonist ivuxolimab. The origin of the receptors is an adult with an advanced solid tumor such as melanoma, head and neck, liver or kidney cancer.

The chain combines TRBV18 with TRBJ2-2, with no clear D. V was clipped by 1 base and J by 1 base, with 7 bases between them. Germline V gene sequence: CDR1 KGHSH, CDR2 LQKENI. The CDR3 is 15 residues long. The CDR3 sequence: CASSPLDLNTGELFF. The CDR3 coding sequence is TGTGCCAGCTCACCACTTGATCTGAACACCGGGGAGCTGTTTTTT. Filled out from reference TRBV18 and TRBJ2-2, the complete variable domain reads NAGVMQNPRHLVRRRGQEARLRCSPMKGHSHVYWYRQLPEEGLKFMVYLQKENIIDESGMPKERFSAEFPKEGPSILRIQQVVRGDSAAYFCASSPLDLNTGELFFGEGSRLTVL.

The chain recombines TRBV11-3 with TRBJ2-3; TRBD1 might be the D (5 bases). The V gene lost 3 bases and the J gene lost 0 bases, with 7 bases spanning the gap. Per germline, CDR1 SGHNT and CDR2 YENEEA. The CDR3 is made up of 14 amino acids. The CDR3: CASSLTASTDTQYF. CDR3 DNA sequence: TGTGCCAGCAGCTTGACAGCTAGCACAGATACGCAGTATTTT.

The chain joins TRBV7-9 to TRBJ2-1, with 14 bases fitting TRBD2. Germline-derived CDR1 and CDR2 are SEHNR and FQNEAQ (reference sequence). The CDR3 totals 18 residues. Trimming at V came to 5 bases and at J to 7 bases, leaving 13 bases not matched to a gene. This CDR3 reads CASSPKWRLAGGRNEQFF. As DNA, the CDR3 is TGTGCCAGCAGCCCAAAGTGGCGACTAGCGGGAGGGAGGAATGAGCAGTTCTTC.

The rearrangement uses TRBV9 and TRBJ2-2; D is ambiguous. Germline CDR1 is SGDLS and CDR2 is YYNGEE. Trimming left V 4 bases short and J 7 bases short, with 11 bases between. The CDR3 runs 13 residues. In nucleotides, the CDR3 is TGTGCCAGCAGCCCCATCTTTAGCGGGGAGCTGTTTTTT. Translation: CASSPIFSGELFF.

CDR3 sequence reads: CASSLPGDLANYGYTF. The DNA for the CDR3 is TGTGCCAGCAGCTTGCCAGGGGATCTTGCTAACTATGGCTACACCTTC. The genes are TRBV5-6 and TRBJ1-2; maybe TRBD1 (6 bases). The CDR3 extends over 16 amino acids. Trimming removed 1 base from V and 0 bases from J, with 13 bases in between. Germline V CDR1 and CDR2: SGHDT, YYEEEE.

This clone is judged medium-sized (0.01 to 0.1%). The chain's CDR3 is CASSLVGTGAYTF. In DNA form, the CDR3 reads TGTGCCAGCAGTTTAGTCGGGACAGGGGCCTACACCTTC. The J gene is TRBJ1-2, the V gene TRBV28; 10 bases fit TRBD1. The germline V gene encodes CDR1 MDHEN and CDR2 SYDVKM. This CDR3 has 13 amino acids. J gave up 10 bases and V 2 bases, and 4 bases lay outside the gene matches.

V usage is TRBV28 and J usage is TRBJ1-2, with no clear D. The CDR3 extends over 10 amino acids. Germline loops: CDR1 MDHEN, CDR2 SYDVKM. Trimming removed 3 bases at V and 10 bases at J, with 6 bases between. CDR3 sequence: CASSFWNYTF. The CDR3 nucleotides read TGTGCCAGCAGTTTCTGGAACTACACCTTC.

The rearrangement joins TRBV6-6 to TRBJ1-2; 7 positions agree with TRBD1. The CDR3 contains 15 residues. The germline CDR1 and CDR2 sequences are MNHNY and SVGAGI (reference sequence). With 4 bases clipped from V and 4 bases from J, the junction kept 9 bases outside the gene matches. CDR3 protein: CASSSPRDSIYGYTF. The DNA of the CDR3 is TGTGCCAGCAGTTCGCCCCGGGACAGCATCTATGGCTACACCTTC.

Here the CDR3 DNA reads TGTGCCAGCAGCTTGACAGGGAAGTCCTACAATGAGCAGTTCTTC. It translates to CASSLTGKSYNEQFF. The J gene is TRBJ2-1, the V gene TRBV9; TRBD1 matches 7 bases. The CDR3 runs 15 residues. The J segment lost 1 base and the V segment lost 4 bases, leaving 5 bases of the junction unmatched. Germline-derived CDR1 and CDR2 are SGDLS and YYNGEE.

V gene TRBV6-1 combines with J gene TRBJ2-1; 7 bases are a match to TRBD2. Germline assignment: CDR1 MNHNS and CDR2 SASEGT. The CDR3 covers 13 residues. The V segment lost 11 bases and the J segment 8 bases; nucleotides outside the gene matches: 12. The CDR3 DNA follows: TGTGCCGCCCGGGGCGGGAGCGTATATGAGCAGTTCTTC. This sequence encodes CAARGGSVYEQFF.

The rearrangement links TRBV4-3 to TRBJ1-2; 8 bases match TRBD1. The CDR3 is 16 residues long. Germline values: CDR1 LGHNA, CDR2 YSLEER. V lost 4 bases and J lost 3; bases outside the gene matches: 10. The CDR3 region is CASSLTRTGLDYGYTF. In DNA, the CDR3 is TGCGCCAGCAGCCTAACCCGGACAGGGTTAGACTATGGCTACACCTTC.

For the CDR3, the DNA is TGTGCCAGCTCACTGCTTCAGCCGAGCTACACAGATACGCAGTATTTT. Its protein is CASSLLQPSYTDTQYF. The rearrangement links TRBV18 to TRBJ2-3; no reliable D call. Per germline, CDR1 KGHSH and CDR2 LQKENI. The CDR3 has 16 residues. V was pared by 4 bases and J by 2 bases, with 16 bases between.

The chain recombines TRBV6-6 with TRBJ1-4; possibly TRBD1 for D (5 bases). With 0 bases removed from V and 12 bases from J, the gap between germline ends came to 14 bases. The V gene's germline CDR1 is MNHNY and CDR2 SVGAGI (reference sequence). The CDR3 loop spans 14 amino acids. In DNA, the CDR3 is TGTGCCAGCAGTTACTCTGGTGGGGCGACGGAACTGTTTTTT. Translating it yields CASSYSGGATELFF.

The CDR3 DNA reads as TGTGCCAGCAGTGGACAGGGCTCTGGAAACACCATATATTTT. Its protein is CASSGQGSGNTIYF. V is TRBV2 and J is TRBJ1-3; 7 bases match TRBD1. The germline gives CDR1 SNHLY, CDR2 FYNNEI. The junction had 0 bases not matched to a gene; V was cut back by 4 bases and J by 0 bases. CDR3 length equals 14 residues.

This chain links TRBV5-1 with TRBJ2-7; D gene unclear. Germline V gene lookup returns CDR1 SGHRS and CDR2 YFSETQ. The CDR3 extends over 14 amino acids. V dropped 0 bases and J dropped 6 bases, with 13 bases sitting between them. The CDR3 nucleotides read TGCGCCAGCAGCTTGGCGACTTTTGTCTCCGAGCAGTACTTC. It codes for CASSLATFVSEQYF.

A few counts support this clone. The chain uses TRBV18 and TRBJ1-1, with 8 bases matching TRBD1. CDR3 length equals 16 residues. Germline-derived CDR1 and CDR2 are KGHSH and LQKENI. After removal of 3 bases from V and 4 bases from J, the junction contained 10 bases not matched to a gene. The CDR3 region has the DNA TGTGCCAGCTCACCGGGACAGGTATTAGGGGGCACTGAAGCTTTCTTT. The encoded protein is CASSPGQVLGGTEAFF.

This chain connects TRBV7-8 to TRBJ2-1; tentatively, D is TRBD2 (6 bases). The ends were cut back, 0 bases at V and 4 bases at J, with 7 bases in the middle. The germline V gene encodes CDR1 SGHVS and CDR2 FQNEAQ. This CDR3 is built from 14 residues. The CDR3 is CASSLASGYNEQFF. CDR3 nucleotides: TGTGCCAGCAGCTTAGCTAGCGGTTACAATGAGCAGTTCTTC.

The CDR3 nucleotides read TGTGCCAGCAGTGAGCGGCAGGGAATGTACAATGAGCAGTTCTTC. Residues: CASSERQGMYNEQFF. This chain links TRBV2 with TRBJ2-1, with TRBD1 as a possible D gene (5 bases). CDR1 is SNHLY and CDR2 is FYNNEI in the germline V gene. This CDR3 has 15 residues. The V and J ends lost 3 bases and 4 bases respectively, with 13 bases between them.

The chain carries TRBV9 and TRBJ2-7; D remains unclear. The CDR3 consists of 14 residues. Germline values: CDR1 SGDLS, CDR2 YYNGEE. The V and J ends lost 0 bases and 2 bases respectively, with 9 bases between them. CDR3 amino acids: CASSVDPIAYEQYF. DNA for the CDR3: TGTGCCAGCAGCGTAGACCCAATCGCCTACGAGCAGTACTTC.

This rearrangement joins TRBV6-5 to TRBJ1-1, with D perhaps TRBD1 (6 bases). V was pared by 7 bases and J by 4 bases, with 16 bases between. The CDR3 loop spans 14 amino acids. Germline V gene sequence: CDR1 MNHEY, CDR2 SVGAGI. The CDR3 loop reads CASNTLQGGTEAFF. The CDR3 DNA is TGTGCCAGCAATACACTACAGGGCGGCACTGAAGCTTTCTTT.

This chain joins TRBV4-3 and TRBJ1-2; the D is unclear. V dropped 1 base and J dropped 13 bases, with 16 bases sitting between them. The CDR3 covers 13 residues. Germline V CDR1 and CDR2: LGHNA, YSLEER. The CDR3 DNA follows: TGCGCCAGCAGCCAAGCCGCGATGCGTAGGATCACCTTC. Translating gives CASSQAAMRRITF.

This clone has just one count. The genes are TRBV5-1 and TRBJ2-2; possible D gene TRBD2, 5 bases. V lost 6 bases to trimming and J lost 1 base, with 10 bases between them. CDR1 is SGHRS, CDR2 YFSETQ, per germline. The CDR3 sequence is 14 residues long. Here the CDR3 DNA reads TGCGCCAGCACTTCCCGGGGGAACACCGGGGAGCTGTTTTTT. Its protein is CASTSRGNTGELFF.

Here the CDR3 reads CASSQVGREPNYGYTF. The DNA for the CDR3 is TGCGCCAGCAGCCAAGTGGGGAGGGAACCAAACTATGGCTACACCTTC. The V and J genes are TRBV4-1 and TRBJ1-2; the D is unclear. This CDR3 comprises 16 residues. Trimming removed 1 base from V and 2 bases from J, with 14 bases in between. CDR1 is MGHRA, CDR2 YSYEKL, per germline.